A single T cell receptor beta chain is shown here with its context. What it binds is unknown. This sample was taken from a study of cytotoxic CD8 clonotypes in ibrutinib-treated CLL. At the level of the study: Response samples came after a median roughly twelve months of treatment, range 6 to 36.

The study's findings and limits: At ibrutinib response, clonality increased, and at progression it declined back toward baseline. Relative to age-matched healthy donors, clonality at baseline was higher, and it tracked circulating CD8+ T-cell counts.

Depths of 1 in 200,000 to 1 in 1 million T cells were the sequencing target. Clones were read by immunoSEQ multiplex PCR, and TCRdb kept only the in-frame ones, dropping some. The sample includes fewer than 400,000 clones, 67% seen only once; the top ten take around 6.3%. The CDR3 has 14 amino acids. Germline-derived CDR1 and CDR2 are SGHRS and YFSETQ. V was trimmed by 4 bases and J by 3 bases, leaving 13 bases between them. V usage is TRBV5-1 and J usage is TRBJ1-1; unclear D gene. Sequences were derived from PBMCs, sampled after 36 months of ibrutinib treatment. This clonotype was sampled from a human donor with chronic lymphocytic leukemia. The CDR3 here is CASSHNPGDTEAFF. The CDR3 DNA is TGCGCCAGCAGCCACAATCCCGGCGACACTGAAGCTTTCTTT.